This record covers a single TCR beta chain. TCRdb keeps only in-frame clones here, not all; method: immunoSEQ multiplex PCR. The profile shows approximately 110,000 clones, about four fifths of them singletons. Trimming stripped 2 bases from V and 3 bases from J, with 14 bases between. The CDR3 covers 15 residues. Germline loops: CDR1 MNHEY, CDR2 SMNVEV (reference sequence). This specimen comes from a study of control samples from healthy donors and cancer patients. This TCR came from a woman aged 45-59 years in good health. The chain couples TRBV27 to TRBJ2-7; tentatively, D is TRBD1 or TRBD2 (6 bases each). The source material was blood. As DNA, the CDR3 is TGTGCCAGCAGTTTAGGAGGGGGAGTAAACTACGAGCAGTACTTC. Its translation: CASSLGGGVNYEQYF.